Listed below are T cell receptor beta chains from one sample, sequenced in a study of CD8 T cells in ankylosing spondylitis. TCRdb reanalysed the 5' RACE reads using MiXCR and keeps one entry per CDR3 protein. The sample yields 150,000 to 200,000 distinct CDR3 sequences, 10% to 15% seen once. Sequencing was performed on blood, either unsorted or a sorted T cell fraction (not recorded which). These receptors were collected from a female donor with ankylosing spondylitis or in good health (not recorded which). Each CDR3 is given with its conserved first and last residue. Each record gives: J gene, D gene, V gene, clone size, CDR3 protein, CDR3 DNA. A D gene is named only where the DNA matches it firmly. The listing skips clone size in some rows; elsewhere it reads once, few, many or a size class.

J: TRBJ1-2
D: .
V: TRBV7-9
size: few
CDR3: CASSFSGTPTLNYGYTF
DNA: TGTGCCAGCAGCTTCTCCGGTACACCTACACTAAACTATGGCTACACCTTC

J: TRBJ2-5
D: .
V: TRBV19
size: .
CDR3: CASSPGGHLETQYF
DNA: TGTGCCAGTAGTCCCGGGGGACACTTGGAGACCCAGTACTTC

J: TRBJ1-5
D: .
V: TRBV12-3/TRBV12-4
size: few
CDR3: CASKGNSNQPQHF
DNA: TGTGCCAGCAAAGGGAATAGCAATCAGCCCCAGCATTTT

J: TRBJ2-5
D: TRBD2
V: TRBV5-1
size: many
CDR3: CASSSGTTKETQYF
DNA: TGCGCCAGCAGCTCCGGGACTACCAAAGAGACCCAGTACTTC

J: TRBJ1-1
D: .
V: TRBV19
size: medium-sized
CDR3: CASSSSDGKMNTEAFF
DNA: TGTGCCAGTAGCTCTTCGGACGGCAAGATGAACACTGAAGCTTTCTTT

J: TRBJ1-5
D: .
V: TRBV5-1
size: many
CDR3: CASSLNGERQPQHF
DNA: TGCGCCAGCAGCTTGAACGGGGAACGTCAGCCCCAGCATTTT

J: TRBJ2-4
D: .
V: TRBV27
size: many
CDR3: CASSPVRGREVVNIQYF
DNA: TGTGCCAGCAGCCCAGTGAGGGGGAGAGAGGTGGTTAACATTCAGTACTTC

J: TRBJ1-2
D: .
V: TRBV7-2
size: many
CDR3: CASTIVGGVNYGYTF
DNA: TGTGCCAGCACCATTGTGGGGGGCGTCAACTATGGCTACACCTTC

J: TRBJ2-3
D: .
V: TRBV7-9
size: many
CDR3: CASDPGTLMQDTQYF
DNA: TGTGCCAGTGACCCCGGGACCCTAATGCAGGATACGCAGTATTTT

J: TRBJ2-2
D: .
V: TRBV5-1
size: .
CDR3: CASQAWDHGSMKGIQENTGELFF
DNA: TGCGCCAGCCAGGCTTGGGACCACGGTTCAATGAAAGGGATCCAGGAAAACACCGGGGAGCTGTTTTTT

J: TRBJ2-2
D: TRBD1
V: TRBV20-1
size: .
CDR3: CSARASGQGAGELFF
DNA: TGCAGTGCTAGAGCGTCCGGACAGGGGGCCGGGGAGCTGTTTTTT

J: TRBJ2-7
D: TRBD2
V: TRBV4-2
size: .
CDR3: CASSQERTSGSYEQYF
DNA: TGTGCCAGCAGCCAAGAGCGGACTAGCGGCTCCTACGAGCAGTACTTC

J: TRBJ2-7
D: .
V: TRBV7-9
size: many
CDR3: CASSSRNTGPEQYF
DNA: TGTGCCAGCAGCTCCAGAAACACAGGTCCTGAGCAGTACTTC

J: TRBJ2-7
D: TRBD2
V: TRBV15
size: few
CDR3: CATKLAGGAEQYF
DNA: TGTGCCACCAAGCTAGCGGGTGGGGCCGAGCAGTACTTC

J: TRBJ2-5
D: .
V: TRBV11-2
size: many
CDR3: CASSLGHRTQYF
DNA: TGTGCCAGCAGCTTAGGGCATAGGACCCAGTACTTC

J: TRBJ1-1
D: .
V: TRBV2
size: many
CDR3: CASSEESDGKAFF
DNA: TGTGCCAGCAGTGAAGAGTCGGATGGAAAAGCTTTCTTT

J: TRBJ2-1
D: TRBD2
V: TRBV6-4
size: many
CDR3: CASALGAGGNEQFF
DNA: TGTGCCAGCGCCCTCGGAGCGGGGGGGAATGAGCAGTTCTTC

J: TRBJ2-7
D: TRBD1
V: TRBV20-1
size: many
CDR3: CSASPLWTGGNEQYF
DNA: TGCAGTGCTAGCCCCCTTTGGACAGGGGGAAACGAGCAGTACTTC

J: TRBJ2-1
D: .
V: TRBV19
size: few
CDR3: CASKTGSYNEQFF
DNA: TGTGCCAGTAAGACTGGGTCCTACAATGAGCAGTTCTTC

J: TRBJ1-1
D: .
V: TRBV9
size: many
CDR3: CASSGRQAGTEAFF
DNA: TGTGCCAGCAGCGGCAGACAGGCCGGAACTGAAGCTTTCTTT

J: TRBJ1-4
D: .
V: TRBV10-2
size: many
CDR3: CASSDPTGSDEKLFF
DNA: TGCGCCAGCAGTGATCCTACAGGCTCGGATGAAAAACTGTTTTTT

J: TRBJ2-5
D: .
V: TRBV20-1
size: few
CDR3: CSARRGVGETQYF
DNA: TGCAGTGCCCGACGAGGGGTTGGGGAGACCCAGTACTTC

J: TRBJ1-2
D: .
V: TRBV20-1
size: many
CDR3: CSAGSGGLPYGYTF
DNA: TGCAGTGCAGGGTCGGGGGGATTACCCTATGGCTACACCTTC

J: TRBJ2-7
D: .
V: TRBV7-9
size: few
CDR3: CASSLVGGLSYEQYF
DNA: TGTGCCAGCAGCTTAGTGGGCGGGCTCTCCTACGAGCAGTACTTC

J: TRBJ1-2
D: .
V: TRBV5-1
size: many
CDR3: CASSWGQPYGYTF
DNA: TGCGCCAGCAGCTGGGGGCAGCCCTATGGCTACACCTTC

J: TRBJ2-3
D: TRBD2
V: TRBV11-3
size: .
CDR3: CASSQRTSGTSTDTQYF
DNA: TGTGCCAGCAGCCAACGGACTAGCGGTACTAGCACAGATACGCAGTATTTT

J: TRBJ1-5
D: .
V: TRBV3-1
size: few
CDR3: CASSHGPHRNQPQHF
DNA: TGTGCCAGCAGCCACGGGCCGCACCGCAATCAGCCCCAGCATTTT

J: TRBJ1-1
D: .
V: TRBV5-1
size: many
CDR3: CASSREGPNTEAFF
DNA: TGCGCCAGCAGCCGAGAGGGGCCGAACACTGAAGCTTTCTTT

J: TRBJ2-4
D: .
V: TRBV29-1
size: many
CDR3: CSVWGIAKNIQYF
DNA: TGCAGCGTCTGGGGAATAGCCAAAAACATTCAGTACTTC

J: TRBJ2-7
D: .
V: TRBV5-6
size: many
CDR3: CASSFRTPGTILNEQYF
DNA: TGTGCCAGCAGCTTTAGGACCCCTGGGACGATCTTAAACGAGCAGTACTTC

J: TRBJ2-1
D: .
V: TRBV19
size: many
CDR3: CASTLRGSGNEQFF
DNA: TGTGCCAGTACCCTTCGGGGGTCGGGCAATGAGCAGTTCTTC